A selection of T cell receptor beta chains follows, all from one sample in a study of blood T cell repertoires in COVID-19. Using immunoSEQ multiplex PCR, the repertoire was profiled, and TCRdb retains in-frame clones only, with some absent. The table shows under 150,000 clones, with approximately 83% occurring only once. The source material was peripheral blood. These receptors were obtained from a man aged 40-49 years with active or convalescent COVID-19. Each CDR3 is given with its conserved first and last residue. A D gene is named only where the DNA matches it firmly. Not all rows give a size; the values are once, few, many and, for expanded clones, a class.

>TRBV27|TRBJ1-1|-|-
CASSLWGRSEAFF
TGTGCCAGCAGTTTGTGGGGCAGGTCTGAAGCTTTCTTT
>TRBV9|TRBJ2-3|once|TRBD2
CASSSHSSGGAQDTQYF
TGTGCCAGCAGCTCCCACTCTAGCGGGGGGGCCCAAGATACGCAGTATTTT
>TRBV2|TRBJ1-6|-|TRBD1
CASTPGQGALSPLHF
TGTGCCAGCACTCCGGGACAGGGGGCTTTATCACCCCTCCACTTT
>TRBV6-1|TRBJ2-5|-|TRBD2
CASSEWTSGTQETQYF
TGTGCCAGCAGTGAATGGACTAGCGGGACCCAAGAGACCCAGTACTTC
>TRBV6-5|TRBJ1-6|-|-
CASSYSGGGTNSPLHF
TGTGCCAGCAGTTACTCCGGGGGAGGGACCAACTCACCCCTCCACTTT
>TRBV2|TRBJ2-5|-|-
CASSPIAGGQETQYF
TGTGCCAGCAGCCCGATTGCCGGGGGTCAAGAGACCCAGTACTTC
>TRBV3-1/TRBV3-2|TRBJ1-1|once|TRBD1
CASSQTGGQDTEAFF
TGTGCCAGCAGCCAGACGGGGGGACAGGACACTGAAGCTTTCTTT
>TRBV29-1|TRBJ1-6|few|TRBD1
CSVGGTGGSTNSPLHF
TGCAGCGTTGGGGGGACAGGGGGCTCCACCAATTCACCCCTCCACTTT
>TRBV29-1|TRBJ1-2|-|TRBD1
CSVEKGTGWDYGYTF
TGCAGCGTTGAAAAGGGGACAGGTTGGGACTATGGCTACACCTTC
>TRBV11-2|TRBJ1-6|-|-
CASSLVRGYNSPLHF
TGTGCCAGCAGCTTAGTTAGGGGATATAATTCACCCCTCCACTTT
>TRBV5-4|TRBJ2-1|-|TRBD1
CASSRQGWDNEQFF
TGTGCCAGCAGCCGACAGGGTTGGGACAATGAGCAGTTCTTC
>TRBV14|TRBJ2-5|-|-
CASSQVTGYQETQYF
TGTGCCAGCAGCCAAGTCACGGGGTACCAAGAGACCCAGTACTTC
>TRBV9|TRBJ2-5|few|TRBD2
CASSISGGADIKTQYF
TGTGCCAGCAGCATCAGCGGGGGGGCTGATATAAAGACCCAGTACTTC
>TRBV5-6|TRBJ2-7|-|TRBD2
CASSYLTPSIAGNWYEQYF
TGTGCCAGCAGCTATTTGACCCCCAGTATAGCGGGGAATTGGTACGAGCAGTACTTC
>TRBV9|TRBJ2-7|many|-
CASSSKAGSYEQYF
TGTGCCAGCAGCTCTAAAGCCGGCTCCTACGAGCAGTACTTC
>TRBV6-5|TRBJ2-7|-|TRBD2
CASSQSGARYEQYF
TGTGCCAGCAGTCAAAGCGGGGCTCGCTACGAGCAGTACTTC
>TRBV6-2/TRBV6-3|TRBJ2-5|-|-
CASSSPLETQYF
TGTGCCAGCAGTTCCCCCCTGGAGACCCAGTACTTC
>TRBV9|TRBJ2-5|-|TRBD2
CASSLRGGQETQYF
TGTGCCAGCAGCCTCCGCGGGGGACAAGAGACCCAGTACTTC
>TRBV6-5|TRBJ2-7|once|TRBD1
CASSRQTQGSYEQYF
TGTGCCAGCAGCCGCCAAACACAGGGGTCCTACGAGCAGTACTTC
>TRBV25-1|TRBJ1-1|once|TRBD1
CASSDHGQGKVNTEAFF
TGTGCCAGCAGTGACCACGGACAGGGGAAGGTGAACACTGAAGCTTTCTTT
>TRBV10-1|TRBJ1-1|-|TRBD1
CASSRTGGTEAFF
TGCGCCAGCAGCCGGACAGGGGGCACTGAAGCTTTCTTT
>TRBV5-1|TRBJ2-5|-|-
CASSTVSQETQYF
TGCGCCAGCAGCACAGTGAGCCAAGAGACCCAGTACTTC
>TRBV12-5|TRBJ1-2|once|-
CASGPPQAFNYGYTF
TGTGCTAGTGGACCGCCACAAGCGTTCAATTATGGCTACACCTTC
>TRBV28|TRBJ1-3|-|-
CASGEPGVGNTIYF
TGTGCCAGCGGAGAACCAGGGGTTGGAAACACCATATATTTT
>TRBV6-2/TRBV6-3|TRBJ1-2|-|-
CASSARPDGYTF
TGTGCCAGCAGTGCTCGCCCGGATGGCTACACCTTC
>TRBV2|TRBJ1-1|-|TRBD1
CASSEVTGGSGTEAFF
TGTGCCAGCAGTGAGGTGACAGGGGGCTCTGGGACTGAAGCTTTCTTT
>TRBV10-3|TRBJ1-4|-|-
CAISAGHNEKLFF
TGTGCCATCAGCGCAGGGCATAATGAAAAACTGTTTTTT
>TRBV6-5|TRBJ2-7|-|TRBD1
CASSYSDRVVRIEQYF
TGTGCCAGCAGCTACTCCGACAGGGTGGTACGTATAGAGCAGTACTTC
>TRBV20-1|TRBJ2-5|many|TRBD2
CSASSGGALGTQYF
TGCAGTGCTAGTAGCGGGGGGGCCCTAGGGACCCAGTACTTC
>TRBV28|TRBJ1-2|-|-
CASSFVLPNYGYTF
TGTGCCAGCAGTTTCGTACTCCCAAACTATGGCTACACCTTC
>TRBV7-2|TRBJ1-6|-|TRBD1
CASSSGQGASSPLHF
TGTGCCAGCAGCTCCGGACAGGGGGCTTCTTCACCCCTCCACTTT
>TRBV4-2|TRBJ2-5|-|-
CASSQDLDSDGTQYF
TGTGCCAGCAGCCAAGATCTAGACAGCGACGGGACCCAGTACTTC
>TRBV1|TRBJ2-7|-|-
CTSSQDPPVVRYEQYF
TGCACCAGCAGCCAAGACCCGCCGGTGGTTAGATACGAGCAGTACTTC
>TRBV27|TRBJ2-6|-|TRBD2
CASSFGGVSGANVLTF
TGTGCCAGCAGTTTCGGGGGGGTCTCTGGGGCCAACGTCCTGACTTTC
>TRBV6-5|TRBJ1-6|-|-
CASSYSGGLGYSPLHF
TGTGCCAGCAGTTACTCGGGGGGGCTGGGGTATTCACCCCTCCACTTT
>TRBV5-1|TRBJ1-6|-|TRBD1
CASSLAGQGFSPLHF
TGCGCCAGCAGCCTAGCGGGACAGGGGTTCTCACCCCTCCACTTT
>TRBV7-6|TRBJ2-7|-|-
CASSLGGGDSYEQYF
TGTGCCAGCAGCTTAGGGGGGGGCGACTCCTACGAGCAGTACTTC
>TRBV6-5|TRBJ2-6|-|-
CASSSDSSGANVLTF
TGTGCCAGCAGCTCCGACTCCTCTGGGGCCAACGTCCTGACTTTC
>TRBV7-2|TRBJ2-5|-|TRBD2
CASSLQAGDQETQYF
TGTGCCAGCAGCTTACAAGCGGGGGACCAAGAGACCCAGTACTTC
>TRBV7-9|TRBJ1-1|-|-
CASSLAGHGNTEAFF
TGTGCCAGCAGCTTAGCGGGACACGGGAACACTGAAGCTTTCTTT
>TRBV2|TRBJ1-5|-|-
CASSALQSLQPQHF
TGTGCCAGCAGCGCTTTACAGAGTTTGCAGCCCCAGCATTTT
>TRBV24-1|TRBJ2-7|-|TRBD1
CATSVPGQAYSYEQYF
TGTGCCACCAGTGTCCCGGGACAGGCTTACTCCTACGAGCAGTACTTC
>TRBV12-3/TRBV12-4|TRBJ1-1|once|-
CASSLMANTEAFF
TGTGCCAGCAGTTTAATGGCGAACACTGAAGCTTTCTTT
>TRBV9|TRBJ2-7|-|-
CASSVGVSTYEQYF
TGTGCCAGCAGCGTAGGAGTTAGTACCTACGAGCAGTACTTC
>TRBV11-1|TRBJ1-2|-|-
CASSPSTMYGYTF
TGTGCCAGCAGCCCTTCGACAATGTATGGCTACACCTTC